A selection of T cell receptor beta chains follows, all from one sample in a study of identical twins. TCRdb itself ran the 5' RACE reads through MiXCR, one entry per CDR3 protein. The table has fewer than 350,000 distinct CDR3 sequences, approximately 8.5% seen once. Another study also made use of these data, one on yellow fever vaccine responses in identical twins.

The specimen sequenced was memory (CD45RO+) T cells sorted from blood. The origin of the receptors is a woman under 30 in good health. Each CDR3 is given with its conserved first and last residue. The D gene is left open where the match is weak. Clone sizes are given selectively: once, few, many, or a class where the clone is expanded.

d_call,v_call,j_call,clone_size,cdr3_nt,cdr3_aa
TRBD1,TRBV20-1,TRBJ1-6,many,TGCAGTGCTAGGGATGACAGGGGCACTTCACCCCTCCACTTT,CSARDDRGTSPLHF
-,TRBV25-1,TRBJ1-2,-,TGTGCCAGCAGTGAGGGCGGGAGGACCTATGGCTACACCTTC,CASSEGGRTYGYTF
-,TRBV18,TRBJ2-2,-,TGTGCCAGCTCACCAAACCCCCAGGAGATAAGCCTGCACACCGGGGAGCTGTTTTTT,CASSPNPQEISLHTGELFF
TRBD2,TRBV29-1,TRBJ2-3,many,TGCAGCGTTCCCGGGACTAGACACACAGATACGCAGTATTTT,CSVPGTRHTDTQYF
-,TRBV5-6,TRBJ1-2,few,TGTGCCAGCAGTCTGGATGGGGTAGGGGGTAACTATGGCTACACCTTC,CASSLDGVGGNYGYTF
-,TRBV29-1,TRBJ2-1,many,TGCAGCGTTCGAGCTCAGTCCAGTTCCTACAATGAGCAGTTCTTC,CSVRAQSSSYNEQFF
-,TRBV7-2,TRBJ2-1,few,TGTGCCAGCAGCTTAGCGGGCGCCCCTTTCAATGAGCAGTTCTTC,CASSLAGAPFNEQFF
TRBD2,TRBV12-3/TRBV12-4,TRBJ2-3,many,TGTGCCAGCAGTTTGGCACTAGCGGACACAGATACGCAGTATTTT,CASSLALADTDTQYF
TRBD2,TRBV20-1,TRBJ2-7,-,TGCAGTGCCTCACCAGGAGCGGGAGGTTACGAGCAGTACTTC,CSASPGAGGYEQYF
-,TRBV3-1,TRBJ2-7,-,TGTGCCAGCAGCCAATCACGAGGTAGCTACGAGCAGTACTTC,CASSQSRGSYEQYF
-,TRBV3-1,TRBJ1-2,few,TGTGCCAGCAGCCAAGATCAGGGAAGGTATGGCTACACCTTC,CASSQDQGRYGYTF
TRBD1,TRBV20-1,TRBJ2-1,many,TGCAGTGCTAGGTGGACAGGGGTAAATGAGCAGTTCTTC,CSARWTGVNEQFF
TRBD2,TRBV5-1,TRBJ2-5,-,TGCGCCAGCAGCTCCGGACTAGCCGCGAGGGAGACCCAGTACTTC,CASSSGLAARETQYF
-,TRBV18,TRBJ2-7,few,TGTGCCAGCTCACTAGGACGACAAACCTACGAGCAGTACTTC,CASSLGRQTYEQYF
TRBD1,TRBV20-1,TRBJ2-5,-,TGCAGTGCCCCGAAGGGACAGGGCACTGAGACCCAGTACTTC,CSAPKGQGTETQYF
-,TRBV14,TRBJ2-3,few,TGTGCCAGCAGCCAAGCCGGGATCACTAGCACAGATACGCAGTATTTT,CASSQAGITSTDTQYF
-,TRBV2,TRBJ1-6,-,TGTGCCAGCAAAATGGGCAGTCGAGGTATTTCACCCCTCCACTTT,CASKMGSRGISPLHF
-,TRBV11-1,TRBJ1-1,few,TGTGCCAGCCGGAGGGGCGACGCGAACACTGAAGCTTTCTTT,CASRRGDANTEAFF
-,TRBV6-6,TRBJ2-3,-,TGTGCCAGCAGCAGGTGGGGAGATACGCAGTATTTT,CASSRWGDTQYF
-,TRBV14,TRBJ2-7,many,TGTGCCAGCAGCCACGCTTACGAGCAGTACTTC,CASSHAYEQYF
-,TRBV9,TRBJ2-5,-,TGTGCCAGCAGCAAACAGAGCGGGTTCCAAGAGACCCAGTACTTC,CASSKQSGFQETQYF
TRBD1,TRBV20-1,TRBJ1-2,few,TGCAGTGCTAGACCGCTGCCCGGACAGGGGATCTATGGCTACACCTTC,CSARPLPGQGIYGYTF
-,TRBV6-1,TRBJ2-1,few,TGTGCCAGCAGAGGCGACATTAGGTACCTCTTC,CASRGDIRYLF
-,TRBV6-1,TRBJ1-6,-,TGTGCCAGTAACCGACTACAGGGTACGCCGAATTCACCCCTCCACTTT,CASNRLQGTPNSPLHF
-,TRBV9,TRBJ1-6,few,TGTGCCAGCAGCGGGACTAGCTCCTATAATTCACCCCTCCACTTT,CASSGTSSYNSPLHF
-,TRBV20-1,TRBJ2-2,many,TGCAGTGCTAGTCGAGGGGCCGGGGAGCTGTTTTTT,CSASRGAGELFF
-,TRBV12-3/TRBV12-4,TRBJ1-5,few,TGTGCCAGCAGTTCAGCAAATCAGCCCCAGCATTTT,CASSSANQPQHF
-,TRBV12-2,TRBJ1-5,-,TGTGCAAGTCGCTTAACTCGAAGAGTCCGGGGTCAGCCCCAGCATTTT,CASRLTRRVRGQPQHF
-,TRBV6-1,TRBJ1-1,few,TGTGCCAGCACACAGGTGAAGAACACTGAAGCTTTCTTT,CASTQVKNTEAFF
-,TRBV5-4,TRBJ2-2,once,TGTGCCAGCAGCTACCAGCGTACCGGGGAGCTGTTTTTT,CASSYQRTGELFF
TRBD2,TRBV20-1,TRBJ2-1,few,TGCAGTGCTCAAGGGACTAGCGGGTCTAACAATGAGCAGTTCTTC,CSAQGTSGSNNEQFF
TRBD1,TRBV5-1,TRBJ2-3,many,TGCGCCAGCAGCTTGGAGGGACAGTTCACAGATACGCAGTATTTT,CASSLEGQFTDTQYF
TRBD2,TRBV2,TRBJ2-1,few,TGTGCCAGCAGTGAAGATGGGGCGGGAGGCACGCTCACCTACAATGAGCAGTTCTTC,CASSEDGAGGTLTYNEQFF
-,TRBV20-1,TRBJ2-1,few,TGCAGTGCTAGAGATATCGCGTTCCAATTTCAAAATGAGCAGTTCTTC,CSARDIAFQFQNEQFF
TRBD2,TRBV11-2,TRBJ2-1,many,TGTGCCAGCAGCTCGGGACTAGCGGGAGGTGGCTCCTACAATGAGCAGTTCTTC,CASSSGLAGGGSYNEQFF
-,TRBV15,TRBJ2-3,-,TGTGCCACCAGCAGAGATTTAGATGCAGATACGCAGTATTTT,CATSRDLDADTQYF
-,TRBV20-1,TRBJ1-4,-,TGCAGTGCCGGGGGGGGTAATGAAAAACTGTTTTTT,CSAGGGNEKLFF
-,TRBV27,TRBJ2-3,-,TGTGCCAGCAGTTCGTTGGCCGGAGTTGGTACGCAGTATTTT,CASSSLAGVGTQYF
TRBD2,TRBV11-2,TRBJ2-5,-,TGTGCCAGCAGCTTAGCCGCGGGAGGGCCTCGGGAGACCCAGTACTTC,CASSLAAGGPRETQYF
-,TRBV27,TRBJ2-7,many,TGTGCCAGCAGTTGGGACTCCACGGGAGAGCAGTACTTC,CASSWDSTGEQYF